This T cell receptor beta chain is drawn from a study of graft-versus-host responses after intestinal transplantation. With regard to this clone: Its antigen is unidentified.

Per germline, CDR1 LNHDA and CDR2 SQIVND (reference sequence). Trimming removed 4 bases from V and 11 bases from J; junction bases left unmatched: 5. CDR3 length: 12 residues. Findings and caveats of the study: High graft-versus-host to host-versus-graft clonal ratios were found in allografts of patients who had graft-donor T cell macrochimerism.

Assay: immunoSEQ multiplex PCR; the TCRdb copy retains only in-frame clones and omits some. The sample carries some 48,000 clones, less than 85% recorded once. J is TRBJ2-5 and V is TRBV19, with 9 bases matching TRBD1. The receptor was isolated from a human donor who was the organ donor for an intestinal transplant. Sequencing used unstimulated CD4+ T cells sorted from spleen or lymph node cells, obtained before transplant. The DNA for the CDR3 is TGTGCCAGTAGTACACGACAGGGGGAGCAGTACTTC. Encoded protein: CASSTRQGEQYF.